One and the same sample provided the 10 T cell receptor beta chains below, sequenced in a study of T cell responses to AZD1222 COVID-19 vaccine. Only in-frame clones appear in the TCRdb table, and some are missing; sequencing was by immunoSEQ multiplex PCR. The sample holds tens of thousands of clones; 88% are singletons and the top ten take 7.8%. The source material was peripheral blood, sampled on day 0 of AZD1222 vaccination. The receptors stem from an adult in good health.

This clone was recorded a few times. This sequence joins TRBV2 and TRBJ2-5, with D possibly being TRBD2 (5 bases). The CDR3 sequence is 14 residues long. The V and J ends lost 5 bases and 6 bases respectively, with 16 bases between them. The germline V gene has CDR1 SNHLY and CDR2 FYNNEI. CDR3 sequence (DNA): TGTGCCAGCAGTTTCCTAGCCGGGATGAAGACCCAGTACTTC. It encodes CASSFLAGMKTQYF.

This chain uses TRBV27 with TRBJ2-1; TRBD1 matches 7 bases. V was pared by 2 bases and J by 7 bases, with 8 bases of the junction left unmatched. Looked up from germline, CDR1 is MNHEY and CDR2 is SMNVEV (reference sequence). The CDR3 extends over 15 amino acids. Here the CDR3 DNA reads TGTGCCAGCAGTTTAATAACAGGGGTACGGAATGAGCAGTTCTTC. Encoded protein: CASSLITGVRNEQFF.

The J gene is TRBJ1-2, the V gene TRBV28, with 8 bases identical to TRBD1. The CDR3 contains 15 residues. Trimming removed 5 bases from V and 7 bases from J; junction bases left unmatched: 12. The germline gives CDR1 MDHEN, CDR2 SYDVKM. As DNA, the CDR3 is TGTGCCAGCAGTCCACATGGACAGGGAAATCCTGGCTACACCTTC. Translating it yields CASSPHGQGNPGYTF.

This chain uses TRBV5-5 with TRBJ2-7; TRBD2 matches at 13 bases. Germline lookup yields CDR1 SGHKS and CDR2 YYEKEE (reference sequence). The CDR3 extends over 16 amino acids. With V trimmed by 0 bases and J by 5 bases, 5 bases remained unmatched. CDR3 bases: TGTGCCAGCAGCTTGGGGACTAGCGGGAGTGTCGACGAGCAGTACTTC. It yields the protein CASSLGTSGSVDEQYF.

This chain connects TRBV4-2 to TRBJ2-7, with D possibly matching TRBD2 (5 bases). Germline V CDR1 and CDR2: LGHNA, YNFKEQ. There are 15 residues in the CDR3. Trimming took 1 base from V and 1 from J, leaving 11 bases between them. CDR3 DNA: TGTGCCAGCAGCCAAGGACTACGAGGATCCTACGAGCAGTACTTC. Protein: CASSQGLRGSYEQYF.

As DNA, the CDR3 is TGTGCCACCAAACTAGCGGGGTACTCCTACGAGCAGTACTTC. It codes for CATKLAGYSYEQYF. The V call is TRBV19, the J call TRBJ2-7, with 10 bases lining up with TRBD2. V trimming: 10 bases; J trimming: 0 bases; junction bases outside the gene matches: 6. Germline CDR1 and CDR2: LNHDA and SQIVND (reference sequence). CDR3 length equals 14 residues.

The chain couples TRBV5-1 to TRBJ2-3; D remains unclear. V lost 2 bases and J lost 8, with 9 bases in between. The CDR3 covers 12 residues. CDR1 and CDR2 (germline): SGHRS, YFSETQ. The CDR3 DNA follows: TGCGCCAGCAGCTTTAGGAGTGGTACGCAGTATTTT. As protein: CASSFRSGTQYF.

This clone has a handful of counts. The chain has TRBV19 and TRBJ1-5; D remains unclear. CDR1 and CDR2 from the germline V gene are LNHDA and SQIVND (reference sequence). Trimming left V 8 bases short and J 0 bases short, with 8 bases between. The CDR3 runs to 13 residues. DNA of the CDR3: TGTGCCAGTTCCCCTGATAGCAATCAGCCCCAGCATTTT. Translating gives CASSPDSNQPQHF.

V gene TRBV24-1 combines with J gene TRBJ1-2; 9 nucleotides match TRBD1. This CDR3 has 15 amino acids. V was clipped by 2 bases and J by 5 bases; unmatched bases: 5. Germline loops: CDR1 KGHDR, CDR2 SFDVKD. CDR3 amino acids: CATSDYRTGVYGYTF. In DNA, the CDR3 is TGTGCCACCAGTGATTATAGGACAGGGGTGTATGGCTACACCTTC.

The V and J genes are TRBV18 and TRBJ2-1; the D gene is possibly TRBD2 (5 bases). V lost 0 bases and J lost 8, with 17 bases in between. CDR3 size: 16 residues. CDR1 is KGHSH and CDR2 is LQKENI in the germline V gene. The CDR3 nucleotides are TGTGCCAGCTCACCACCGAATCTAAAAGCGAGGGATGAGCAGTTCTTC. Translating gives CASSPPNLKARDEQFF.